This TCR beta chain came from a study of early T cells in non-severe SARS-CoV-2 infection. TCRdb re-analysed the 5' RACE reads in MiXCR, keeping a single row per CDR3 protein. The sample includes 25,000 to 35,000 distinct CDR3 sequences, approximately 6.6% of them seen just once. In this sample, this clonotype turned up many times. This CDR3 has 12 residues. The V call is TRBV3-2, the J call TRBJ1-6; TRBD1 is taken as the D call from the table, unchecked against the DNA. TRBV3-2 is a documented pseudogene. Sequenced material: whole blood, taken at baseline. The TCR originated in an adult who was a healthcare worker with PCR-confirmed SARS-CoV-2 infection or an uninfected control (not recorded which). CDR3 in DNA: TGTGCCAGCAGACAAACAGGGACTCCCCTCCACTTT. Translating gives CASRQTGTPLHF.